These 25 T cell receptor beta chains were all obtained from the same sample, sequenced in a study of T cell changes during pregnancy in multiple sclerosis. Libraries were prepared by immunoSEQ multiplex PCR; TCRdb keeps only in-frame clonotypes and omits some of them. The repertoire holds 30,000 to 35,000 clones, 90% seen once, with around an eighth in the top ten. Material: CD8+ T cells from peripheral blood mononuclear cells, obtained in the first trimester of pregnancy. Receptor source: a female donor with multiple sclerosis, enrolled in a pregnancy study.

The J gene is TRBJ1-2, the V gene TRBV27, with 10 nucleotides matching TRBD1. The V gene's germline CDR1 is MNHEY and CDR2 SMNVEV (reference sequence). V lost 2 bases and J lost 3; bases outside the gene matches: 0. This CDR3 comprises 14 residues. The CDR3 bases are TGTGCCAGCAGTTTAGGACAGGGGGACTATGGCTACACCTTC. Protein sequence: CASSLGQGDYGYTF.

This clone was seen ten or more times. The chain has TRBV25-1 and TRBJ2-1; maybe TRBD1 (6 bases). V gave up 2 bases and J gave up 15 bases, with 11 bases separating them. CDR3 length equals 11 residues. CDR1 and CDR2 (germline): MGHDK, SYGVNS. This CDR3 reads CASSEGRGRFF. The CDR3 DNA reads as TGTGCCAGCAGTGAAGGCAGGGGCAGGTTCTTC.

This clone showed up just once. The chain employs TRBV27 and TRBJ1-1, with D uncertain. The V gene lost 3 bases and the J gene lost 1 base, with 9 bases spanning the gap. The length of the CDR3 is 14 residues. Germline loops: CDR1 MNHEY, CDR2 SMNVEV (reference sequence). CDR3 coding DNA: TGTGCCAGCAGTTTGACTACGGGGAACACTGAAGCTTTCTTT. Translated: CASSLTTGNTEAFF.

CDR3 DNA: TGTGCCAGCAGCCACCCCCCTGGGCCAGGGGGCAGGATGGCTGGAACTAATGAAAAACTGTTTTTT. Residues: CASSHPPGPGGRMAGTNEKLFF. The V call is TRBV14, the J call TRBJ1-4; 8 bases line up with TRBD1. The V gene's germline CDR1 is SGHDN and CDR2 FVKESK. Trimming cost V 3 bases and J 1 base; bases outside gene matches: 22. The CDR3 consists of 22 residues.

This clone was observed once. The V gene is TRBV11-2, the J gene TRBJ2-7, with D possibly matching TRBD2 (5 bases). This CDR3 contains 17 residues. V dropped 5 bases and J dropped 2 bases, with 22 bases sitting between them. Germline-derived CDR1 and CDR2 are SGHAT and FQNNGV. The CDR3 loop is CASSPTNRPSPTYEQYF. The CDR3 DNA reads TGTGCCAGCAGCCCCACAAATCGGCCTAGCCCAACCTACGAGCAGTACTTC.

The chain is built from TRBV28 and TRBJ2-1; 9 bases are a match to TRBD1. Germline CDR1 is MDHEN and CDR2 is SYDVKM. This CDR3 has 16 residues. V dropped 5 bases and J dropped 2; count of bases not matched to a gene: 7. The CDR3 sequence: CASSLPRTGAYNEQFF. The DNA for the CDR3 is TGTGCCAGCAGTCTCCCCCGGACAGGGGCCTACAATGAGCAGTTCTTC.

V and J are TRBV19 and TRBJ2-2; a possible D gene is TRBD2 (7 bases). CDR1 is LNHDA and CDR2 is SQIVND in the germline V gene (reference sequence). The germline V and J ends were trimmed by 3 bases and 4 bases, with 18 bases remaining between them. The CDR3 loop spans 17 amino acids. This CDR3 reads CASSILAAGAGTGELFF. In DNA form, the CDR3 reads TGTGCCAGTAGTATTTTGGCGGCGGGGGCGGGCACCGGGGAGCTGTTTTTT.

The DNA for the CDR3 is TGTGCCTGGAGGAGCGGAATCAAAGAGACCCAGTACTTC. Protein product: CAWRSGIKETQYF. The rearrangement joins TRBV30 to TRBJ2-5; D perhaps matches TRBD2 (5 bases). Germline CDR1 and CDR2: GTSNPN and SVGIG (reference sequence). CDR3 length: 13 amino acids. V was pared by 3 bases and J by 3 bases, with 11 bases between.

This clone was seen only once. The chain couples TRBV2 to TRBJ2-1; 7 positions match TRBD2. The CDR3 covers 11 residues. Germline trimming cut 9 bases from V and 9 bases from J; bases unmatched to any gene: 5. Germline V gene data show CDR1 as SNHLY and CDR2 as FYNNEI. In DNA form, the CDR3 reads TGTGCCAGTCCTAGCGGAACTGAGCAGTTCTTC. Translation: CASPSGTEQFF.

V usage is TRBV9 and J usage is TRBJ2-7; 7 nucleotides align to TRBD2. CDR3 size: 16 residues. Germline V CDR1 and CDR2: SGDLS, YYNGEE. The ends lost 2 bases at V and 0 bases at J; junction bases unmatched: 8. CDR3: CASSVSGGGSSYEQYF. CDR3 sequence (DNA): TGTGCCAGCAGCGTGTCAGGCGGCGGGAGCTCCTACGAGCAGTACTTC.

This CDR3 reads CSVGGKAGSYNEQFF. CDR3 nucleotide sequence: TGCAGCGTTGGCGGTAAGGCGGGGTCCTACAATGAGCAGTTCTTC. The V call is TRBV29-1, the J call TRBJ2-1; D might be TRBD2 (6 bases). This CDR3 region has 15 residues. The V gene lost 4 bases and the J gene lost 1 base, with 14 bases spanning the gap. CDR1 SQVTM and CDR2 ANQGSEA come from the germline V gene.

The chain employs TRBV27 and TRBJ2-3, with 9 bases aligning to TRBD2. From germline, CDR1 is MNHEY and CDR2 SMNVEV (reference sequence). The trim removed 5 bases at V and 4 bases at J, leaving 10 bases unmatched. This CDR3 is 16 amino acids long. CDR3 in DNA: TGTGCCAGCAGTATCCATGCGGGAGGGCCGGCAGATACGCAGTATTTT. It specifies CASSIHAGGPADTQYF.

V usage is TRBV2 and J usage is TRBJ1-5; D not resolved. The CDR3 consists of 14 residues. Deletions cut 7 bases from V and 6 bases from J, with 16 bases between. CDR1 and CDR2 from the germline V gene are SNHLY and FYNNEI. CDR3 sequence: CASTWAKDVQPQHF. In nucleotides, the CDR3 is TGTGCCAGCACGTGGGCTAAGGATGTTCAGCCCCAGCATTTT.

The chain has TRBV19 and TRBJ2-7, with 7 bases fitting TRBD2. The V gene end was trimmed by 10 bases and the J gene end by 6 bases; junction bases not matched to a gene: 9. The CDR3 loop spans 12 amino acids. Germline V gives CDR1 LNHDA, CDR2 SQIVND (reference sequence). CDR3 sequence reads: CATLGEGVEQYF. CDR3 in DNA: TGTGCCACCCTAGGGGAGGGTGTCGAGCAGTACTTC.

The chain recombines TRBV28 with TRBJ2-7; 11 bases are shared with TRBD2. This CDR3 region has 16 residues. CDR1 is MDHEN, CDR2 SYDVKM, per germline. V lost 4 bases and J lost 2; bases outside the gene matches: 7. CDR3: CASSSISGRATYEQYF. Written as DNA, the CDR3 is TGTGCCAGCAGTTCCATTAGCGGGAGGGCTACCTACGAGCAGTACTTC.

This sequence joins TRBV9 and TRBJ2-1; TRBD2 matches 8 bases. CDR1 SGDLS and CDR2 YYNGEE come from the germline V gene. The J segment lost 1 base and the V segment lost 2 bases, leaving 5 bases of the junction unmatched. The CDR3 has 16 residues. The CDR3 DNA sequence: TGTGCCAGCAGCGTCCGGCCGGGAGGGTCCTACAATGAGCAGTTCTTC. Its translation is CASSVRPGGSYNEQFF.

The rearrangement joins TRBV28 to TRBJ2-1, with 7 bases fitting TRBD2. Trimming took 3 bases from V and 5 from J; bases not matched to a gene: 4. CDR1 MDHEN and CDR2 SYDVKM come from the germline V gene. The CDR3 is 14 residues long. CDR3 DNA sequence: TGTGCCAGCAGTTTGATGGGGGGGAACAATGAGCAGTTCTTC. Its translation is CASSLMGGNNEQFF.

The chain is built from TRBV5-5 and TRBJ2-5; maybe TRBD1 (6 bases). The CDR3 length is 11 residues. V lost 4 bases to trimming and J lost 10 bases, with 11 bases between them. Germline loops: CDR1 SGHKS, CDR2 YYEKEE (reference sequence). This CDR3 is CASSREGDQYF. The CDR3 DNA reads as TGTGCCAGCAGCCGCGAGGGGGACCAGTACTTC.

The chain joins TRBV5-1 to TRBJ2-1; D uncertain. This CDR3 spans 14 amino acids. V was pared by 4 bases and J by 0 bases, with 8 bases between. The germline CDR1 and CDR2 sequences are SGHRS and YFSETQ. CDR3 protein: CASSQASSYNEQFF. The CDR3 DNA sequence: TGCGCCAGCAGCCAAGCTAGCTCCTACAATGAGCAGTTCTTC.

The count of this clone is one. The chain has TRBV11-2 and TRBJ2-1; 11 nucleotides align to TRBD2. This CDR3 spans 17 amino acids. V lost 5 bases to trimming and J lost 2 bases; unmatched junction nucleotides: 8. Looked up from germline, CDR1 is SGHAT and CDR2 is FQNNGV. Here the CDR3 DNA reads TGTGCCAGCAGCCGCTTTCTAGCGGGAGGACCCTACAATGAGCAGTTCTTC. Translating it yields CASSRFLAGGPYNEQFF.

The chain couples TRBV4-2 to TRBJ2-1, with 9 positions matching TRBD2. With 1 base clipped from V and 8 bases from J, the junction kept 9 bases outside the gene matches. The germline gives CDR1 LGHNA, CDR2 YNFKEQ. The CDR3 covers 16 residues. CDR3 DNA: TGTGCCAGCAGCCAAGGTAGGCGGGAGGGCCGCGATGAGCAGTTCTTC. Protein product: CASSQGRREGRDEQFF.

This chain joins TRBV29-1 and TRBJ2-7; D might be TRBD1 (6 bases). Deletions cut 7 bases from V and 4 bases from J, with 17 bases between. This CDR3 is built from 13 residues. Germline CDR1 SQVTM, CDR2 ANQGSEA. This CDR3 is CSAGTGHSYEQYF. Written as DNA, the CDR3 is TGCAGCGCTGGGACGGGACACTCTTACGAGCAGTACTTC.

The V call is TRBV6-5, the J call TRBJ2-1; TRBD2 aligns across 7 bases. The CDR3 consists of 16 residues. V lost 4 bases to trimming and J lost 8 bases; unmatched junction nucleotides: 14. Germline lookup yields CDR1 MNHEY and CDR2 SVGAGI. CDR3 sequence (DNA): TGTGCCAGCAGTTTCTCGACTAGCCTTAGCTTCGATGAGCAGTTCTTC. Amino acid sequence: CASSFSTSLSFDEQFF.

V gene TRBV2 combines with J gene TRBJ2-5, with 7 bases fitting TRBD1. CDR1 is SNHLY, CDR2 FYNNEI, per germline. This CDR3 spans 12 amino acids. The junction had 4 bases not matched to a gene; V was cut back by 8 bases and J by 4 bases. Written as DNA, the CDR3 is TGTGCCAGCGGACAGGATAGAGAGACCCAGTACTTC. Amino acids: CASGQDRETQYF.

The gene calls are TRBV14 and TRBJ1-1, with D unclear. The CDR3 loop spans 14 amino acids. From germline, CDR1 is SGHDN and CDR2 FVKESK. Trimming removed 4 bases from V and 5 bases from J, with 14 bases in between. The DNA of the CDR3 is TGTGCCAGCAGCCCCCCCTTATGGGCAACTGAAGCTTTCTTT. Its protein product is CASSPPLWATEAFF.